The sequence of this T cell receptor beta chain was determined in a study of T cell clonotyping in hematopoietic cell transplantation. In regard to this clone: Its matching antigen is unknown.

Sequenced by immunoSEQ multiplex PCR; TCRdb stores in-frame clones only, minus some. The repertoire has about 8,000 clones, 90% to 95% of them found once; the top ten carry 1.3%. V lost 9 bases and J lost 0, with 13 bases in between. Per the germline V gene, CDR1 is SGHRS and CDR2 is YFSETQ. CDR3 length: 13 amino acids. Samples: about 28 days before transplant, then days 30, 100 and 180 after. Study results and caveats: Few recipient clonotypes overlapped donors; over 95% were de novo at given depth. CD4 and CD8 repertoire contributions could not be separated without sorting. After transplant, recipient diversity fell while pathologically expanded clonotypes grew through day 180.

The sequenced sample was peripheral blood mononuclear cells, obtained 30 days after allogeneic stem cell transplant. The clonotype originates from a male patient between 60 and 69 years old who had an allogeneic stem cell transplant from an unrelated donor, so T cells may come from the graft donor. Some clones in this sample may be carry-over from other donors' samples. The chain uses TRBV5-1 and TRBJ2-7; no clear D gene. The CDR3 spells CATKPAGSYEQYF. In DNA form, the CDR3 reads TGCGCCACCAAACCGGCCGGCTCCTACGAGCAGTACTTC.